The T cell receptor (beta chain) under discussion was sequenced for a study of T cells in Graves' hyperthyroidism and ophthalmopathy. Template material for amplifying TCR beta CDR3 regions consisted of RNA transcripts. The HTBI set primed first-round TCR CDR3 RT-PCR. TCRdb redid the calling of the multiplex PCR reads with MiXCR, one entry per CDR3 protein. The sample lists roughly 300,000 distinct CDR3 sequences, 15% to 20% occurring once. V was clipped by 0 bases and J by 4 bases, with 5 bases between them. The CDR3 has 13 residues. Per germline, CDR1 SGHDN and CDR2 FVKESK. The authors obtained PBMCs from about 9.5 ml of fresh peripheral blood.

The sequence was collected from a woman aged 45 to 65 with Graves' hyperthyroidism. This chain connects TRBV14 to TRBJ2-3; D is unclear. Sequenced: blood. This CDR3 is CASSQDLSDTQYF. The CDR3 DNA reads TGTGCCAGCAGCCAAGATCTTTCAGATACGCAGTATTTT.